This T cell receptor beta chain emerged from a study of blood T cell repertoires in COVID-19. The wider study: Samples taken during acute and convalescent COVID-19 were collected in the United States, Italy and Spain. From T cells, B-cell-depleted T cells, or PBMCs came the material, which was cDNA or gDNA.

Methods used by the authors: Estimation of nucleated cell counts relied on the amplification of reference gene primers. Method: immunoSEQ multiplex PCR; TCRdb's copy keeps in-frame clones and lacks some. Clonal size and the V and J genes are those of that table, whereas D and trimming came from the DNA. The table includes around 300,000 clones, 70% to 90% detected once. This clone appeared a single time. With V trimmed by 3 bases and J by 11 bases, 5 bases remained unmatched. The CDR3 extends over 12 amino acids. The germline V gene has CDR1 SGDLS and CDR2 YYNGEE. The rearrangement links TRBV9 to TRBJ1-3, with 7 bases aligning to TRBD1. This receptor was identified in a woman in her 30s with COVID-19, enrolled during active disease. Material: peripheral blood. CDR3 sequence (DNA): TGTGCCAGCAGCGCAGAAACAGGGGCCATATATTTT. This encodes CASSAETGAIYF.